The next 19 T cell receptor beta chains were all read from a single sample in a study of regulatory T cells in long-lasting Graves disease. Building of the TCR beta libraries involved iRepertoire HTBI primers and Arm-PCR of CDR3 regions. TCRdb redid the calling of the multiplex PCR reads with MiXCR, one entry per CDR3 protein. The sample carries 300,000 to 350,000 distinct CDR3 sequences, less than 20% recorded once. Time point meaning: persistent/refractory GD, antithyroid drugs over 5 years with positive TRAb. PBMC RNA was the source of the TCR library. The starting material was peripheral blood mononuclear cells (PBMCs), obtained when the disease was refractory, from a patient treated with antithyroid drugs. Every receptor here comes from a female donor with Graves disease.

In this sample, this clonotype turned up many times. The V and J genes are TRBV15 and TRBJ1-1; no clear D. The germline V gene encodes CDR1 LNHNV and CDR2 YYDKDF (reference sequence). The CDR3 consists of 14 residues. Trimming took 0 bases from V and 6 from J, leaving 11 bases between them. The CDR3 bases are TGTGCCACCAGCAGAGAAATAGCTGAACCTGAAGCTTTCTTT. It encodes CATSREIAEPEAFF.

This clonotype was counted between two and nine times. The chain has TRBV12-5 and TRBJ1-3, with TRBD1 identical over 10 bases. This CDR3 spans 18 amino acids. CDR1 and CDR2 (germline): LGHNT, FRNRAP. The V gene end was trimmed by 3 bases and the J gene end by 0 bases; junction bases not matched to a gene: 8. This CDR3 reads CASGLAPWTGGSGNTIYF. The CDR3 DNA is TGTGCTAGTGGTTTAGCCCCCTGGACAGGGGGCTCTGGAAACACCATATATTTT.

This clonotype appeared a few times. The V call is TRBV19, the J call TRBJ1-1, with TRBD1 matching 8 bases. Germline values: CDR1 LNHDA, CDR2 SQIVND (reference sequence). The junction had 5 bases not matched to a gene; V was cut back by 7 bases and J by 1 base. CDR3 size: 14 residues. This CDR3 is CASIRDRGNTEAFF. CDR3 in DNA: TGTGCCAGTATAAGAGACAGGGGGAACACTGAAGCTTTCTTT.

In its sample, this clonotype was seen many times. As DNA, the CDR3 is TGTGCCAGCAGTACGGAACCGGGACAGTGGGGGCTTGAAGCTTTCTTT. Protein sequence: CASSTEPGQWGLEAFF. The chain carries TRBV7-2 and TRBJ1-1; TRBD1 agrees at 7 bases. The V and J ends lost 6 bases and 7 bases, in that order; junction bases with no gene match: 17. The CDR3 consists of 16 residues. Per the germline V gene, CDR1 is SGHTA and CDR2 is FQGNSA.

The chain recombines TRBV27 with TRBJ1-5; TRBD1 matches 9 bases. J lost 0 bases, V lost 6 bases, and 6 bases had no gene match. This CDR3 region has 16 residues. In germline, CDR1 is MNHEY, CDR2 SMNVEV (reference sequence). The CDR3 DNA sequence: TGTGCCAGCAGGCAGGGGACAGGGTATAGCAATCAGCCCCAGCATTTT. The encoded protein is CASRQGTGYSNQPQHF.

There are many counts of this clonotype. This rearrangement joins TRBV7-2 to TRBJ2-7; TRBD1 aligns across 7 bases. V shed 3 bases and J 6 bases; nucleotides not matched to a gene: 11. The CDR3 has 15 residues. Germline CDR1 and CDR2: SGHTA and FQGNSA. The CDR3 here is CASSFLSTGVGEQYF. As DNA, the CDR3 is TGTGCCAGCAGCTTCCTTTCAACAGGGGTTGGCGAGCAGTACTTC.

This clonotype has ten or more counts. The CDR3 loop reads CASSLSSGGGYYEQYF. In DNA form, the CDR3 reads TGTGCCAGCAGTTTAAGTAGTGGAGGCGGCTATTACGAGCAGTACTTC. This chain uses TRBV28 with TRBJ2-7; possible D gene TRBD2, 5 bases. Trimming left V 2 bases short and J 4 bases short, with 18 bases between. The CDR3 is 16 residues long. CDR1 and CDR2 (germline): MDHEN, SYDVKM.

This clonotype was detected a few times. The chain joins TRBV19 to TRBJ1-5; D uncertain. CDR3 length: 13 residues. Germline assignment: CDR1 LNHDA and CDR2 SQIVND (reference sequence). V gave up 0 bases and J gave up 9 bases, with 9 bases separating them. CDR3 DNA sequence: TGTGCCAGTAGTATAGATACCCTTGGGCCCCAGCATTTT. It codes for CASSIDTLGPQHF.

This clonotype came up many times. V and J are TRBV2 and TRBJ1-5; D is unclear. Germline V gene sequence: CDR1 SNHLY, CDR2 FYNNEI. V lost 4 bases, J lost 6 bases, and 4 bases lay in between. CDR3 size: 11 residues. In nucleotides, the CDR3 is TGTGCCAGCAGTGTTGGTCAGCCCCAGCATTTT. Encoded protein: CASSVGQPQHF.

This clonotype came up many times. The chain is built from TRBV27 and TRBJ1-2, with a tentative D call TRBD1 (5 bases). Germline CDR1 reads MNHEY; CDR2 reads SMNVEV (reference sequence). Between the trimmed V and J ends, which lost 10 bases and 2 bases, there was a span of 17 bases. The CDR3 extends over 14 amino acids. Here the CDR3 DNA reads TGTGCCACCAGACCGGGACCGAAAAACTATGGCTACACCTTC. Protein sequence: CATRPGPKNYGYTF.

This clonotype was observed at least ten times. The J gene is TRBJ2-7, the V gene TRBV28; 8 bases fit TRBD2. There are 15 residues in the CDR3. V lost 6 bases, J lost 3 bases, and 10 bases stayed unmatched. Germline assignment: CDR1 MDHEN and CDR2 SYDVKM. The CDR3 spells CASSASLAEHYEQYF. CDR3 sequence (DNA): TGTGCCAGCAGCGCCTCACTAGCGGAGCACTACGAGCAGTACTTC.

This sequence joins TRBV6-1 and TRBJ2-2; D gene ambiguous. This CDR3 region has 15 residues. Trimming took 8 bases from V and 5 from J, leaving 18 bases between them. Germline CDR1 and CDR2: MNHNS and SASEGT. This CDR3 reads CASAGHSRRTGELFF. The CDR3 bases are TGTGCCAGCGCTGGGCACTCCCGCCGGACCGGGGAGCTGTTTTTT.

The rearrangement joins TRBV7-2 to TRBJ1-2; possible D gene TRBD1, 6 bases. This CDR3 spans 17 amino acids. Trimming pared 0 bases from V and 4 bases from J, leaving 18 bases between. CDR1 and CDR2 from the germline V gene are SGHTA and FQGNSA. The CDR3 is CASSLAAGATVGYGYTF. As DNA, the CDR3 is TGTGCCAGCAGCTTAGCTGCGGGGGCCACAGTGGGCTATGGCTACACCTTC.

There are a few counts of this clonotype. The chain links TRBV27 to TRBJ1-5; maybe TRBD1 (5 bases). Per the germline V gene, CDR1 is MNHEY and CDR2 is SMNVEV (reference sequence). Trimming removed 7 bases at V and 6 bases at J, with 16 bases between. The CDR3 covers 14 residues. The chain's CDR3 is CASNPTGGIQPQHF. As DNA, the CDR3 is TGTGCCAGCAATCCTACGGGGGGAATTCAGCCCCAGCATTTT.

This chain uses TRBV7-9 with TRBJ2-7, with 8 positions matching TRBD2. Germline V lookup: CDR1 SEHNR, CDR2 FQNEAQ (reference sequence). Losses at the gene ends were 5 bases for V and 6 bases for J; bases not matched to a gene: 9. This CDR3 region has 14 residues. The CDR3 reads CASSLSGLVGEQYF. The CDR3 DNA follows: TGTGCCAGCAGCCTATCGGGACTAGTCGGCGAGCAGTACTTC.

This clonotype has ten or more counts. V is TRBV6-5 and J is TRBJ2-5; D remains unclear. In germline, CDR1 is MNHEY, CDR2 SVGAGI. The CDR3 is 14 residues long. V was trimmed by 3 bases and J by 1 base, leaving 9 bases between them. The DNA of the CDR3 is TGTGCCAGCAGTTATAAAAGGACCCAAGAGACCCAGTACTTC. This sequence encodes CASSYKRTQETQYF.

In this sample, this clonotype turned up a few times. The V and J genes are TRBV15 and TRBJ2-2; D is uncertain. Looked up from germline, CDR1 is LNHNV and CDR2 is YYDKDF (reference sequence). V lost 1 base and J 6 bases, leaving 6 bases between the germline ends. The CDR3 spans 13 residues. Written as DNA, the CDR3 is TGTGCCACCAGCAGAGGGGTGGCCGGGGAGCTGTTTTTT. This codes for CATSRGVAGELFF. The variable domain in full, with the rest retrieved from reference TRBV15 and TRBJ2-2, is DAMVIQNPRYQVTQFGKPVTLSCSQTLNHNVMYWYQQKSSQAPKLLFHYYDKDFNNEADTPDNFQSRRPNTSFCFLDIRSPGLGDTAMYLCATSRGVAGELFFGEGSRLTVL.

The sample holds many counts of this clonotype. V usage is TRBV5-1 and J usage is TRBJ1-1, with a tentative D call TRBD1 (5 bases). Per germline, CDR1 SGHRS and CDR2 YFSETQ. The CDR3 has 15 residues. Trimming took off 0 bases at V and 1 base at J, with 10 bases between the two ends. The CDR3 loop reads CASSLAGTGNTEAFF. The CDR3, as DNA: TGCGCCAGCAGCTTGGCCGGGACGGGGAACACTGAAGCTTTCTTT.

This clonotype appeared many times. J is TRBJ1-1 and V is TRBV28; weak D call: TRBD1 (5 bases). The CDR3 is 13 amino acids. CDR1 MDHEN and CDR2 SYDVKM come from the germline V gene. V lost 6 bases, J lost 1 base, and 9 bases lay in between. CDR3 nucleotides: TGTGCCAGCAGGGGGAGGGGGAACACTGAAGCTTTCTTT. It translates to CASRGRGNTEAFF.